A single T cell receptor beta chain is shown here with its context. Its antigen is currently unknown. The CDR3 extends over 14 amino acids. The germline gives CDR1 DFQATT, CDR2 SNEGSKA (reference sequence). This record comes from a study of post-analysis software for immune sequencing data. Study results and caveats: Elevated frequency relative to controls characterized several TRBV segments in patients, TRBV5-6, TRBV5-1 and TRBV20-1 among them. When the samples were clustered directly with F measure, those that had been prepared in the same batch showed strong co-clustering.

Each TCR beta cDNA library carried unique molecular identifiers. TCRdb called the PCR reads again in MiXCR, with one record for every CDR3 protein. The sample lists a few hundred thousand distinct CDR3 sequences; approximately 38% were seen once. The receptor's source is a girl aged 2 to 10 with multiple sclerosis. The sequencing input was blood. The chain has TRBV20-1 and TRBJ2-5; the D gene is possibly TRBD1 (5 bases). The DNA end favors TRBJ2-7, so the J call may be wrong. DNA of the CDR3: TGCAGTGCTAGGAAGGCAGGGAAGCCCTACGAGCAGTACTTC. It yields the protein CSARKAGKPYEQYF.